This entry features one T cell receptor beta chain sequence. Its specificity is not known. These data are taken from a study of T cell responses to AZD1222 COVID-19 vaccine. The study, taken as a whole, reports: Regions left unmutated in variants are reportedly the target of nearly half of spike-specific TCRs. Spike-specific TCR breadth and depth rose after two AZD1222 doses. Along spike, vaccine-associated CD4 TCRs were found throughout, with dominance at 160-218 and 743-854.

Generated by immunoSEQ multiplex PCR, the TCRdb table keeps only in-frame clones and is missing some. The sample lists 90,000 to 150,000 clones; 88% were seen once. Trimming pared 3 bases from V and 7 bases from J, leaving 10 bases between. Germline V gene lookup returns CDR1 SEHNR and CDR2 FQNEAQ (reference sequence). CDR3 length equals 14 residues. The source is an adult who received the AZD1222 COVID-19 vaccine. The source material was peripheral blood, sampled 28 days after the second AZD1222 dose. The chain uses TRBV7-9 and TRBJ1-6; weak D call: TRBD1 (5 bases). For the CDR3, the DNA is TGTGCCAGCAGCTTTGCCGGGGACAATTCACCCCTCCACTTT. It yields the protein CASSFAGDNSPLHF.